Each of the 19 T cell receptor beta chains below was sequenced from the same sample in a study of shared clonotypes between healthy human individuals. Clones were read by immunoSEQ multiplex PCR, and TCRdb kept only the in-frame ones, dropping some. The top ten hold more than 1.5% of the sample, which has about 2.2 million clones, over 85% seen once. Naive CD8 cells, CD45RO-negative and positively selected for CCR7, excluded terminally differentiated effector memory CD45RA+ cells. The sample was naive CD8+ T cells from PBMCs. The receptors derive from a man in his late teens or twenties in good health. Some clones in this sample may be carry-over from other donors' samples.

This chain joins TRBV4-3 and TRBJ1-2; D ambiguous. This CDR3 has 14 amino acids. The germline V gene has CDR1 LGHNA and CDR2 YSLEER. Trimming took 1 base from V and 3 from J, leaving 9 bases between them. CDR3 nucleotide sequence: TGCGCCAGCAGCCAAGGAACATTGGACTATGGCTACACCTTC. Encoded protein: CASSQGTLDYGYTF.

Points on this clone: This CDR3 is also generated by other DNA sequences in the sample. V and J are TRBV19 and TRBJ2-7; no firm D call. Deletions cut 1 base from V and 3 bases from J, with 7 bases between. The germline gives CDR1 LNHDA, CDR2 SQIVND (reference sequence). The CDR3 covers 13 residues. This chain's CDR3 is CASSIGLLYEQYF. Written as DNA, the CDR3 is TGTGCCAGTAGTATAGGACTGCTCTACGAGCAGTACTTC.

This chain links TRBV28 with TRBJ1-2, with 7 nucleotides matching TRBD1. V was clipped by 5 bases and J by 0 bases; unmatched bases: 6. This CDR3 is built from 15 residues. The germline CDR1 and CDR2 sequences are MDHEN and SYDVKM. CDR3 amino acids: CASSRNRGPNYGYTF. The CDR3, as DNA: TGTGCCAGCAGTCGCAACAGGGGTCCTAACTATGGCTACACCTTC.

The V call is TRBV7-9, the J call TRBJ2-5; D uncertain. Trimming pared 1 base from V and 0 bases from J, leaving 9 bases between. The length of the CDR3 is 15 residues. Germline CDR1 is SEHNR and CDR2 is FQNEAQ (reference sequence). The CDR3 region has the DNA TGTGCCAGCAGCTTAGTTACAGCGTACCAAGAGACCCAGTACTTC. It specifies CASSLVTAYQETQYF.

The chain joins TRBV5-6 to TRBJ2-6; D not certain. Trimming pared 1 base from V and 1 base from J, leaving 12 bases between. Germline V gives CDR1 SGHDT, CDR2 YYEEEE. This CDR3 contains 17 residues. CDR3 sequence (DNA): TGTGCCAGCAGCTTGAGGCAGCTGTTGTCTGGGGCCAACGTCCTGACTTTC. It encodes CASSLRQLLSGANVLTF.

The chain carries TRBV30 and TRBJ2-1; maybe TRBD1 (5 bases). Germline CDR1 and CDR2: GTSNPN and SVGIG (reference sequence). The CDR3 has 14 residues. Trimming removed 0 bases at V and 7 bases at J, with 13 bases between. Here the CDR3 reads CAWSVSGIWNEQFF. The DNA of the CDR3 is TGTGCCTGGAGTGTGTCAGGGATCTGGAATGAGCAGTTCTTC.

V gene TRBV2 combines with J gene TRBJ1-5; a weak D match, TRBD1 (6 bases). The length of the CDR3 is 13 residues. Trimming stripped 6 bases from V and 6 bases from J, with 12 bases between. CDR1 and CDR2 from the germline V gene are SNHLY and FYNNEI. CDR3 coding DNA: TGTGCCAGCAGAGTAGGCAGGGGTCAGCCCCAGCATTTT. Translated, it gives CASRVGRGQPQHF.

The V gene is TRBV7-8, the J gene TRBJ2-5; no clear D gene. The germline V gene has CDR1 SGHVS and CDR2 FQNEAQ. The V end lost 4 bases, the J end lost 5 bases, and 23 bases lay between the germline ends. This CDR3 spans 17 amino acids. The CDR3 sequence: CASSSNDPFQLGETQYF. In DNA form, the CDR3 reads TGTGCCAGCAGCTCCAATGACCCGTTCCAATTGGGGGAGACCCAGTACTTC.

This chain links TRBV28 with TRBJ1-3; 9 bases fit TRBD1. The germline CDR1 and CDR2 sequences are MDHEN and SYDVKM. Trimming took 2 bases from V and 9 from J; bases not matched to a gene: 8. The CDR3 consists of 15 residues. The CDR3 here is CASSLETGGRSTIYF. Here the CDR3 DNA reads TGTGCCAGCAGTTTAGAGACAGGGGGGAGGAGCACCATATATTTT.

This chain links TRBV27 with TRBJ1-1; 7 positions agree with TRBD1. CDR1 is MNHEY, CDR2 SMNVEV, per germline (reference sequence). CDR3 length: 17 amino acids. Losses at the gene ends were 3 bases for V and 11 bases for J; bases not matched to a gene: 21. The CDR3 loop is CASSFAGGTGDPSEAFF. DNA of the CDR3: TGTGCCAGCAGTTTTGCGGGGGGAACAGGGGACCCATCAGAGGCTTTCTTT.

This chain connects TRBV19 to TRBJ2-1; 7 nucleotides match TRBD2. The CDR3 contains 14 residues. Germline V gene sequence: CDR1 LNHDA, CDR2 SQIVND (reference sequence). The CDR3 DNA sequence: TGTGCTTCGGCCGGGCGGGAGCAGGACAATGAGCAGTTCTTC. Its protein product is CASAGREQDNEQFF.

The chain has TRBV19 and TRBJ2-5, with TRBD2 as a possible D gene (6 bases). The germline V and J ends were trimmed by 7 bases and 2 bases, with 17 bases remaining between them. From germline, CDR1 is LNHDA and CDR2 SQIVND (reference sequence). This CDR3 region has 15 residues. The CDR3 spells CASNAGRRGQETQYF. The CDR3, as DNA: TGTGCCAGTAATGCGGGAAGGCGTGGACAAGAGACCCAGTACTTC.

This chain uses TRBV6-5 with TRBJ2-7; possibly TRBD2 for D (6 bases). Trimming removed 6 bases from V and 4 bases from J, with 19 bases in between. Germline CDR1 MNHEY, CDR2 SVGAGI. CDR3 size: 15 residues. The CDR3 region is CASSPWLGEEYEQYF. In nucleotides, the CDR3 is TGTGCCAGCAGCCCCTGGCTAGGGGAGGAGTACGAGCAGTACTTC.

The chain combines TRBV7-9 with TRBJ1-2, with a weak D call TRBD1 (6 bases). The CDR3 is 14 residues long. The germline V and J ends were trimmed by 6 bases and 3 bases, with 14 bases remaining between them. Germline V gives CDR1 SEHNR, CDR2 FQNEAQ (reference sequence). The CDR3 DNA reads TGTGCCAGCAGTTTTGCGCGACAGGACTATGGCTACACCTTC. This translates into CASSFARQDYGYTF.

A word on this clone: This same CDR3 is encoded by further DNA sequences in the sample. CDR3 sequence (DNA): TGTGCCAGCAGTTTAACTAGCAATCAGCCCCAGCATTTT. Amino acid sequence: CASSLTSNQPQHF. The chain carries TRBV28 and TRBJ1-5; D is unclear. Trimming cost V 2 bases and J 0 bases, with 2 bases left between them. Germline V gene lookup returns CDR1 MDHEN and CDR2 SYDVKM. The CDR3 consists of 13 residues. The full variable domain, in which reference TRBV28 and TRBJ1-5 provide the parts outside the CDR3, is DVKVTQSSRYLVKRTGEKVFLECVQDMDHENMFWYRQDPGLGLRLIYFSYDVKMKEKGDIPEGYSVSREKKERFSLILESASTNQTSMYLCASSLTSNQPQHFGDGTRLSIL.

This clone has only one observation. The chain carries TRBV28 and TRBJ2-7; maybe TRBD1 (6 bases). V lost 5 bases, J lost 2 bases, and 10 bases lay in between. The CDR3 has 13 residues. Germline V CDR1 and CDR2: MDHEN, SYDVKM. The CDR3 DNA is TGTGCCAGCAGTCCAGCAGGGGCCTACGAGCAGTACTTC. Its protein is CASSPAGAYEQYF.

To note about this clone: Other DNA variants within this sample encode the same CDR3. V is TRBV13 and J is TRBJ2-7; TRBD1 matches at 9 bases. This CDR3 has 15 residues. Germline V gives CDR1 PRHDT, CDR2 FYEKMQ (reference sequence). With 6 bases clipped from V and 1 base from J, the junction kept 7 bases outside the gene matches. CDR3 coding DNA: TGTGCCAGCAGTCCCTCGGGACAGGGATCCTACGAGCAGTACTTC. Translation: CASSPSGQGSYEQYF.

The chain employs TRBV10-2 and TRBJ1-2, with 8 positions matching TRBD1. Germline values: CDR1 WSHSY, CDR2 SAAADI. The J segment lost 8 bases and the V segment lost 1 base, leaving 3 bases of the junction unmatched. The CDR3 consists of 13 residues. The CDR3 DNA reads TGCGCCAGCAGTGAGTGGACAGGGATCGGCTACACCTTC. Its protein is CASSEWTGIGYTF.

V usage is TRBV27 and J usage is TRBJ2-5; D is perhaps TRBD1 (5 bases). Trimming shortened V by 5 bases and J by 4 bases, and 20 bases separated the two germline ends. The CDR3 length is 16 residues. Germline V gene lookup returns CDR1 MNHEY and CDR2 SMNVEV (reference sequence). CDR3 sequence reads: CASSGHPQGPPETQYF. The DNA of the CDR3 is TGTGCCAGCAGTGGCCATCCCCAGGGTCCCCCAGAGACCCAGTACTTC.